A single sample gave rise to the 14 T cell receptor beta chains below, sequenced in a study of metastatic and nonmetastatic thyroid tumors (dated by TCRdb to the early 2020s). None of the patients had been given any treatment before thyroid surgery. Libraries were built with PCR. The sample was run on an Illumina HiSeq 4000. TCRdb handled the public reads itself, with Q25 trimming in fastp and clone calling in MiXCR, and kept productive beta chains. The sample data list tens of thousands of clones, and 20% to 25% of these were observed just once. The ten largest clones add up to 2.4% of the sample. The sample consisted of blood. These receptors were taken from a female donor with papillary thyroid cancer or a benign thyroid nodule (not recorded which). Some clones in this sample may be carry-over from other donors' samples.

Here the CDR3 DNA reads TGCGCCAACATCCCGACCATCTACGAGCAGTACTTC. Protein: CANIPTIYEQYF. The chain links TRBV10-2 to TRBJ2-7; no definite D call. The V end lost 10 bases, the J end lost 3 bases, and 13 bases lay between the germline ends. Germline V gives CDR1 WSHSY, CDR2 SAAADI. CDR3 length: 12 residues.

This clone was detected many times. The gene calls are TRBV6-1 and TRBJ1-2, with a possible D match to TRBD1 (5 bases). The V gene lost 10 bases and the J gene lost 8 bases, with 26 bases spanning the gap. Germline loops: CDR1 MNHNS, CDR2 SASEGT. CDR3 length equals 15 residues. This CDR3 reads CAIAGGGTGRRGYTF. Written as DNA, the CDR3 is TGTGCCATTGCCGGGGGGGGAACGGGGCGGCGAGGCTACACCTTC.

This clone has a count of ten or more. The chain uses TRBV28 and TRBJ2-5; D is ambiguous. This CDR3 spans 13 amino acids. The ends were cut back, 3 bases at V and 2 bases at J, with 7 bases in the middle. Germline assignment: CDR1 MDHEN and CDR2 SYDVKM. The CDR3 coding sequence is TGTGCCAGCAGTTTTCTGGGGCAAGAGACCCAGTACTTC. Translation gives CASSFLGQETQYF.

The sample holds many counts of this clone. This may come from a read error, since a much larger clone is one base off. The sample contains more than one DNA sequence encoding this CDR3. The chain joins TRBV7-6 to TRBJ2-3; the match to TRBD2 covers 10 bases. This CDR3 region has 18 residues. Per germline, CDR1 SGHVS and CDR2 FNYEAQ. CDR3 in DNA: TGTGCCAGCAGCTTACAGCAGGCTAGCGGGAGAAGCACAGATACGCAGTACTTT. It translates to CASSLQQASGRSTDTQYF.

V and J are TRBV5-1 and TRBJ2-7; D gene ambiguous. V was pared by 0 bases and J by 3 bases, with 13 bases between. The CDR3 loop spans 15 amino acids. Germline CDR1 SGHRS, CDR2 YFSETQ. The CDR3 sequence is CASSLGTYEIYEQYF. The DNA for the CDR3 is TGCGCCAGCAGCTTGGGAACTTACGAAATCTACGAGCAGTACTTC.

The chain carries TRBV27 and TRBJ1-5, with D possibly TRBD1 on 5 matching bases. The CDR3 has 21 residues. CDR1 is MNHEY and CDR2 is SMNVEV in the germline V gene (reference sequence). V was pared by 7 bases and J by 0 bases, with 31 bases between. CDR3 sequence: CASTPRGGDATKGYSNQPQHF. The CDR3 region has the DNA TGTGCCAGCACCCCAAGAGGTGGAGACGCTACGAAGGGGTATAGCAATCAGCCCCAGCATTTT.

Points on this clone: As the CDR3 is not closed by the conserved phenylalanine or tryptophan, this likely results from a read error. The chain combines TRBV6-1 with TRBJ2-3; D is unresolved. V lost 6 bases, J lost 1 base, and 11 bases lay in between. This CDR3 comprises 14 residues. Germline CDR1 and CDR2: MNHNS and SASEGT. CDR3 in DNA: TGTGCCAGCAGCTCCGCTCCTGGCACAGATACGCAGTATCTT. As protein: CASSSAPGTDTQYL.

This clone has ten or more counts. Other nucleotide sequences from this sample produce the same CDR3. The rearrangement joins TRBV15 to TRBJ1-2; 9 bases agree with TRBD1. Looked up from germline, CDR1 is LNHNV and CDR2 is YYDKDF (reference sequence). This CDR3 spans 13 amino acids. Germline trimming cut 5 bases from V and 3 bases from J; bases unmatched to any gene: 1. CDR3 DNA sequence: TGTGCCACCAGCCGGACAGGGGACTATGGCTACACCTTC. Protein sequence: CATSRTGDYGYTF.

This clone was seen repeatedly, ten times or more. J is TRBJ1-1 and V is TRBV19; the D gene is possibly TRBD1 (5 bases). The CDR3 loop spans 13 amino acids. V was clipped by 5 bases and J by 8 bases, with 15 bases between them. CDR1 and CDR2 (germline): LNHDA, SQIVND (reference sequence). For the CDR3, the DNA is TGTGCCAGTAGTCAAAGGCAGGGCTCAGAAGCTTTCTTT. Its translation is CASSQRQGSEAFF.

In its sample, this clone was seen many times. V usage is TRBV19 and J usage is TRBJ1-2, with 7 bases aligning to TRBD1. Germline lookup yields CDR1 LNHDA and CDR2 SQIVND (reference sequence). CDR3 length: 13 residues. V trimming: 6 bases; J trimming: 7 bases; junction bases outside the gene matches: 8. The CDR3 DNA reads TGTGCCAGTAGCCCCAAGACAGGGACTGGCTACACCTTC. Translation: CASSPKTGTGYTF.

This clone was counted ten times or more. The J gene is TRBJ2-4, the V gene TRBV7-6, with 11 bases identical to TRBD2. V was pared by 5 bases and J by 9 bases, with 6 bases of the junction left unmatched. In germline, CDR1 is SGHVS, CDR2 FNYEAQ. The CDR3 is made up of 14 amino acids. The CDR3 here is CASSKTSGSPIQYF. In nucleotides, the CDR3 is TGTGCCAGCAGCAAAACTAGCGGGAGTCCCATTCAGTACTTC.

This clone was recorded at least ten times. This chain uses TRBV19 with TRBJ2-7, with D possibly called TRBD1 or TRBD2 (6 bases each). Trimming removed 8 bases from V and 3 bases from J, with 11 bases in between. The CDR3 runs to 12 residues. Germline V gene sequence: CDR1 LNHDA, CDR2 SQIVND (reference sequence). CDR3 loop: CASGRGDYEQYF. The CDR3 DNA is TGTGCCAGTGGTAGGGGGGACTACGAGCAGTACTTC.

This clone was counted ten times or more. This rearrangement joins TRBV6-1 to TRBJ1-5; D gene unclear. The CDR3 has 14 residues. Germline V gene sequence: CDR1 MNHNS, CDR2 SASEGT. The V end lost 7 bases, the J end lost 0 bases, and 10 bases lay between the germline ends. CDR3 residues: CASKDGPSNQPQHF. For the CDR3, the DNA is TGTGCCAGCAAGGACGGACCTAGCAATCAGCCCCAGCATTTT.

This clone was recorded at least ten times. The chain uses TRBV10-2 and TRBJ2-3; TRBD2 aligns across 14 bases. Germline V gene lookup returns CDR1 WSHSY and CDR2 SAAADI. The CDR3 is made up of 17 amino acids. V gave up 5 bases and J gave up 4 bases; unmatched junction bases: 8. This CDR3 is CASSRPPGLAGADTQYF. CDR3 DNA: TGCGCCAGCAGTAGGCCCCCGGGACTAGCGGGAGCAGATACGCAGTATTTT.